The sequence of this T cell receptor (beta chain) was determined in a study of blood T cell repertoires in COVID-19. In the study overall: From the United States, Italy and Spain came samples of acute and convalescent COVID-19.

Germline V gene data show CDR1 as SEHNR and CDR2 as FQNEAQ (reference sequence). V lost 1 base and J 2 bases, leaving 6 bases between the germline ends. The length of the CDR3 is 14 residues. The assay was immunoSEQ multiplex PCR, and TCRdb's table has in-frame clones only and misses some. The top ten hold roughly 43% of the sample, which has about 76,000 clones, approximately 80% seen once. This TCR was sampled from a man aged 80 or over with acute or convalescent COVID-19. Sequenced: peripheral blood. The J gene is TRBJ1-3, the V gene TRBV7-9; TRBD1 might be the D (5 bases). CDR3: CASSLGGTGNTIYF. CDR3 nucleotide sequence: TGTGCCAGCAGCTTAGGGGGCACTGGAAACACCATATATTTT.